These 29 T cell receptor beta chains were sequenced from one sample in a study of blood T cell repertoires in COVID-19. Profiled with immunoSEQ multiplex PCR; TCRdb holds only in-frame clones, not every one. The table records hundreds of thousands of clones, 85% to 90% of them present only once. Material for sequencing was PBMCs or T cells enriched from blood (not recorded which). The receptors derive from a man aged 35-49 years who had recovered from COVID-19.

The V and J genes are TRBV19 and TRBJ1-4, with D uncertain. V lost 4 bases to trimming and J lost 6 bases, with 18 bases between them. Looked up from germline, CDR1 is LNHDA and CDR2 is SQIVND (reference sequence). The CDR3 has 16 residues. Here the CDR3 reads CASSTDRLGLHEKLFF. CDR3 DNA: TGTGCCAGTAGTACGGACCGCCTAGGACTCCATGAAAAACTGTTTTTT.

The chain employs TRBV5-4 and TRBJ2-1, with 7 nucleotides matching TRBD1. The germline gives CDR1 SGHNT, CDR2 YYREEE (reference sequence). The CDR3 covers 14 residues. J was trimmed by 9 bases and V by 4 bases; bases with no gene match: 10. DNA of the CDR3: TGTGCCAGCAGCGCTCGGACAGGTCTTAGTGAGCAGTTCTTC. Translation gives CASSARTGLSEQFF.

The chain employs TRBV28 and TRBJ2-6; D perhaps matches TRBD1 (6 bases). Trimming shortened V by 0 bases and J by 4 bases, and 7 bases separated the two germline ends. The CDR3 loop spans 15 amino acids. The V gene's germline CDR1 is MDHEN and CDR2 SYDVKM. In nucleotides, the CDR3 is TGTGCCAGCAGTTTATGGGGGGCCGGGGCCAACGTCCTGACTTTC. It encodes CASSLWGAGANVLTF.

The chain carries TRBV9 and TRBJ2-5, with unresolved D. The germline CDR1 and CDR2 sequences are SGDLS and YYNGEE. CDR3 length: 11 residues. Trimming took 7 bases from V and 7 from J, leaving 11 bases between them. This CDR3 reads CASAIGSTQYF. For the CDR3, the DNA is TGTGCCAGCGCTATCGGTTCGACCCAGTACTTC.

This clone was observed a few times. The chain has TRBV28 and TRBJ2-2, with D possibly matching TRBD2 (6 bases). Trimming cost V 5 bases and J 0 bases, with 16 bases left between them. CDR3 length equals 17 residues. The germline CDR1 and CDR2 sequences are MDHEN and SYDVKM. CDR3 DNA sequence: TGTGCCAGCAGTCCCCTAGGGACTCCTTCGAACACCGGGGAGCTGTTTTTT. Translating gives CASSPLGTPSNTGELFF.

The rearrangement links TRBV15 to TRBJ2-7; 11 bases agree with TRBD1. V lost 3 bases to trimming and J lost 5 bases; unmatched junction nucleotides: 3. Per germline, CDR1 LNHNV and CDR2 YYDKDF (reference sequence). This CDR3 spans 14 amino acids. CDR3 region: CATSRDRGPNEQYF. CDR3 DNA: TGTGCCACCAGCAGGGACAGGGGGCCCAACGAGCAGTACTTC.

This chain joins TRBV6-1 and TRBJ2-2; 9 bases are shared with TRBD1. Trimming at V came to 3 bases and at J to 4 bases, leaving 3 bases not matched to a gene. The germline V gene encodes CDR1 MNHNS and CDR2 SASEGT. The CDR3 is 15 residues long. The CDR3 spells CASSEYRGLTGELFF. For the CDR3, the DNA is TGTGCCAGCAGTGAGTACAGGGGGCTCACCGGGGAGCTGTTTTTT.

The CDR3, as DNA: TGCAGCGTGGCTGAGGGGGGGGTAAATAATGAAAAACTGTTTTTT. Translating gives CSVAEGGVNNEKLFF. This sequence joins TRBV29-1 and TRBJ1-4, with a weak D call TRBD1 (6 bases). Per the germline V gene, CDR1 is SQVTM and CDR2 is ANQGSEA. The CDR3 totals 15 residues. V gave up 6 bases and J gave up 4 bases, with 18 bases separating them.

The chain recombines TRBV7-2 with TRBJ2-7, with D maybe TRBD2 (5 bases). The V gene's germline CDR1 is SGHTA and CDR2 FQGNSA. V was pared by 2 bases and J by 9 bases, with 14 bases between. This CDR3 is 13 amino acids long. CDR3 sequence reads: CASSLHGEGGQYF. In DNA, the CDR3 is TGTGCCAGCAGCTTACACGGCGAGGGCGGGCAGTACTTC.

This chain connects TRBV5-3 to TRBJ1-2; weak D call: TRBD1 (6 bases). TRBV5-3 carries the ORF label, with uncertain function. The CDR3 covers 17 residues. V gave up 4 bases and J gave up 3 bases, with 22 bases separating them. The CDR3 region has the DNA TGTGCCAGAAGCGACCCGGGACATCCCAGTTCGTACTATGGCTACACCTTC. Encoded protein: CARSDPGHPSSYYGYTF.

The chain has TRBV29-1 and TRBJ1-2; D is ambiguous. This CDR3 is built from 13 residues. Between the trimmed V and J ends, which lost 7 bases and 7 bases, there was a span of 19 bases. CDR1 SQVTM and CDR2 ANQGSEA come from the germline V gene. The CDR3: CSGPCPTGGGYTF. CDR3 coding DNA: TGCAGCGGACCCTGTCCAACGGGAGGTGGCTACACCTTC.

This rearrangement joins TRBV7-6 to TRBJ1-1; D call uncertain. This CDR3 is 16 amino acids long. Trimming stripped 4 bases from V and 5 bases from J, with 20 bases between. The germline CDR1 and CDR2 sequences are SGHVS and FNYEAQ. The CDR3 protein is CASSSLVQNGGTEAFF. The CDR3 nucleotides read TGTGCCAGCAGCTCCCTCGTGCAGAACGGAGGGACTGAAGCTTTCTTT.

This chain connects TRBV28 to TRBJ1-4, with a tentative D call TRBD1 (6 bases). From germline, CDR1 is MDHEN and CDR2 SYDVKM. Deletions cut 6 bases from V and 7 bases from J, with 15 bases between. The CDR3 length is 14 residues. Here the CDR3 DNA reads TGTGCCAGCAGCCCGAGGGGGAGAAGTGAAAAACTGTTTTTT. Residues: CASSPRGRSEKLFF.

This chain uses TRBV11-1 with TRBJ2-5; weak D call: TRBD2 (6 bases). This CDR3 is built from 13 residues. Per the germline V gene, CDR1 is SGHAT and CDR2 is FQDESV (reference sequence). V gave up 10 bases and J gave up 5 bases, with 17 bases separating them. The CDR3 protein is CATKLAFGETQYF. The CDR3 DNA reads TGTGCCACTAAACTAGCCTTCGGGGAGACCCAGTACTTC.

The V gene is TRBV9, the J gene TRBJ1-1, with 7 bases aligning to TRBD1. CDR3 length: 14 amino acids. The V segment lost 3 bases and the J segment 0 bases; nucleotides outside the gene matches: 2. Germline-derived CDR1 and CDR2 are SGDLS and YYNGEE. CDR3 sequence (DNA): TGTGCCAGCAGCGCACAGGGGATGAACACTGAAGCTTTCTTT. Translating gives CASSAQGMNTEAFF.

This clone appeared once. The chain joins TRBV6-1 to TRBJ1-2; D not resolved. CDR1 is MNHNS, CDR2 SASEGT, per germline. With 3 bases removed from V and 7 bases from J, the gap between germline ends came to 12 bases. This CDR3 has 13 residues. CDR3 sequence reads: CASSELMSFGYTF. In nucleotides, the CDR3 is TGTGCCAGCAGTGAGTTAATGAGTTTTGGCTACACCTTC.

The chain's CDR3 is CASSQGLNTDTQYF. DNA for the CDR3: TGCGCCAGCAGCCAAGGTCTTAACACAGATACGCAGTATTTT. The V call is TRBV4-1, the J call TRBJ2-3; D is undetermined. Germline CDR1 and CDR2: MGHRA and YSYEKL. The CDR3 runs to 14 residues. V lost 1 base to trimming and J lost 2 bases, with 7 bases between them.

V and J are TRBV5-8 and TRBJ2-6; possibly TRBD2 for D (5 bases). Trimming took 1 base from V and 4 from J, leaving 12 bases between them. The germline CDR1 and CDR2 sequences are SGHTS and YDEGEE. The length of the CDR3 is 16 residues. The CDR3 sequence: CASSLYNGVGANVLTF. The CDR3, as DNA: TGTGCCAGCAGCTTGTATAACGGGGTAGGGGCCAACGTCCTGACTTTC.

The V call is TRBV9, the J call TRBJ2-3; 12 bases are a match to TRBD2. CDR1 and CDR2 from the germline V gene are SGDLS and YYNGEE. This CDR3 has 14 residues. Trimming took 3 bases from V and 6 from J; bases not matched to a gene: 2. CDR3 in DNA: TGTGCCAGCAGCGCTAGCGGGGGGGCCGATACGCAGTATTTT. Translation: CASSASGGADTQYF.

V is TRBV10-1 and J is TRBJ1-1, with D possibly TRBD1 on 5 matching bases. CDR1 and CDR2 from the germline V gene are WNHNN and SYGVQD (reference sequence). The V end was cut by 2 bases, the J end by 5 bases, with 12 bases between. The CDR3 is made up of 14 amino acids. The CDR3 DNA sequence: TGCGCCAGCAGTGAGGGGGCAGGGAGGACTGAAGCTTTCTTT. It translates to CASSEGAGRTEAFF.

This clone has a single count. The V call is TRBV20-1, the J call TRBJ2-4, with D possibly being TRBD2 (5 bases). The V gene lost 3 bases and the J gene lost 1 base, with 7 bases spanning the gap. The CDR3 sequence is 13 residues long. Germline V gene lookup returns CDR1 DFQATT and CDR2 SNEGSKA (reference sequence). In nucleotides, the CDR3 is TGCAGTGCTAGTAGGGAGGCCAAAAACATTCAGTACTTC. Its translation is CSASREAKNIQYF.

The chain recombines TRBV23-1 with TRBJ1-4; TRBD1 might be the D (6 bases). TRBV23-1 counts as an open reading frame of uncertain function. This CDR3 spans 15 amino acids. Trimming shortened V by 6 bases and J by 0 bases, and 11 bases separated the two germline ends. CDR3 sequence (DNA): TGCGCCAGCAGCGGGACATCAGCAACTAATGAAAAACTGTTTTTT. It translates to CASSGTSATNEKLFF.

The V gene is TRBV24-1, the J gene TRBJ1-2, with 8 bases fitting TRBD1. The CDR3 length is 15 residues. Trimming took 5 bases from V and 2 from J; bases not matched to a gene: 6. Germline assignment: CDR1 KGHDR and CDR2 SFDVKD. The CDR3 is CATSGRQGRNYGYTF. DNA of the CDR3: TGTGCCACCAGTGGGCGACAGGGGCGGAACTATGGCTACACCTTC.

This sequence joins TRBV6-5 and TRBJ1-2, with 10 nucleotides matching TRBD1. Germline V gene data show CDR1 as MNHEY and CDR2 as SVGAGI. Unmatched junction bases numbered 11, after V lost 6 bases and J lost 7 bases. The CDR3 sequence is 15 residues long. The CDR3 loop reads CASRSPGTGATGYTF. CDR3 bases: TGTGCCAGCAGGTCCCCCGGGACAGGGGCGACTGGCTACACCTTC.

The CDR3 reads CASSIVGNQDTEAFF. CDR3 coding DNA: TGTGCCAGCAGCATCGTCGGGAATCAAGACACTGAAGCTTTCTTT. V gene TRBV7-6 combines with J gene TRBJ1-1; no reliable D call. The length of the CDR3 is 15 residues. Germline V gene lookup returns CDR1 SGHVS and CDR2 FNYEAQ. Trimming left V 5 bases short and J 3 bases short, with 16 bases between.

J is TRBJ1-4 and V is TRBV7-9; D might be TRBD1 (6 bases). Trimming removed 2 bases from V and 5 bases from J, with 9 bases in between. Looked up from germline, CDR1 is SEHNR and CDR2 is FQNEAQ (reference sequence). The CDR3 consists of 14 residues. The CDR3 reads CASSLRTENEKLFF. CDR3 DNA: TGTGCCAGCAGCTTAAGGACAGAAAATGAAAAACTGTTTTTT.

The chain carries TRBV28 and TRBJ2-1; 11 bases match TRBD1. V was pared by 5 bases and J by 6 bases, with 6 bases of the junction left unmatched. CDR1 and CDR2 from the germline V gene are MDHEN and SYDVKM. The CDR3 runs 15 residues. Here the CDR3 reads CASSPSGTGGNEQFF. The CDR3 region has the DNA TGTGCCAGCAGTCCTTCCGGGACAGGGGGCAATGAGCAGTTCTTC.

The chain links TRBV5-1 to TRBJ2-5; possibly TRBD1 for D (5 bases). The CDR3 runs to 15 residues. V was shortened by 1 base and J by 5 bases, with 15 bases between the two germline ends. Per germline, CDR1 SGHRS and CDR2 YFSETQ. The CDR3 DNA reads TGCGCCAGCAGCTTGTCTCAGGGTAGTGGGGAGACCCAGTACTTC. It codes for CASSLSQGSGETQYF.

The chain links TRBV5-5 to TRBJ1-1; possible D gene TRBD1, 6 bases. This CDR3 region has 13 residues. Germline CDR1 reads SGHKS; CDR2 reads YYEKEE (reference sequence). Trimming pared 0 bases from V and 4 bases from J, leaving 7 bases between. This chain's CDR3 is CASSLEGGTEAFF. CDR3 coding DNA: TGTGCCAGCAGCTTGGAAGGGGGCACTGAAGCTTTCTTT.